There are many counts of the clone carrying this T cell receptor beta chain. Its antigen is not known. The patients chosen for sequencing had shown expansion of CD8+CD57+ cells (detected by flow cytometry). This specimen comes from a study of CD8+CD57+ T cells in acquired aplastic anemia. Study conclusions and caveats: The number of CD8+ CDR3 sequences shared by patients and controls was twenty-nine.

TCR beta VDJ and CDR3 profiling used genomic DNA as template. TCRdb re-analysed the reads in MiXCR, keeping a single row per CDR3 protein. The sample records 450,000 to 600,000 distinct CDR3 sequences, under 40% being singletons. V lost 10 bases to trimming and J lost 3 bases; unmatched junction nucleotides: 6. There are 13 residues in the CDR3. Looked up from germline, CDR1 is SNHLY and CDR2 is FYNNEI. The chain carries TRBV2 and TRBJ2-1, with 7 nucleotides matching TRBD1. The receptor's source is a human donor with aplastic anemia. The source material was sorted CD4+, CD8+, or CD8+CD57+ T cells (not recorded which) from PBMCs. CDR3 region: CANRDRVYNEQFF. The CDR3 region has the DNA TGTGCCAACCGGGACAGAGTCTACAATGAGCAGTTCTTC.